Listed below are T cell receptor beta chains from one sample, sequenced in a study of cytomegalovirus exposure and HLA in healthy donors. Clones were sequenced by immunoSEQ multiplex PCR, and TCRdb holds only the in-frame ones, with some missing. The sample yields about 160,000 clones, over 85% seen once. The sample consisted of PBMCs. These TCRs come from a man aged 18 to 30 in good health and CMV-seropositive. Each CDR3 is given with its conserved first and last residue. The D gene is left open where the match is weak. The size field is filled for only some rows; it gives once, few, many or a size class.

v_call	j_call	clone_size	d_call	cdr3_nt	cdr3_aa
TRBV27	TRBJ2-2	once	TRBD2	TGTGCCAGCAGTTTAGAACTAGCGGACACCGGGGAGCTGTTTTTT	CASSLELADTGELFF
TRBV28	TRBJ1-5	NA	NA	TGTGCCAGCAATCGGGTACAGGTTAATCAGCCCCAGCATTTT	CASNRVQVNQPQHF
TRBV5-4	TRBJ2-1	NA	NA	TGTGCCAGCAGCTTGGCCAATTTAGCGCAAGGGCACAATGAGCAGTTCTTC	CASSLANLAQGHNEQFF
TRBV5-6	TRBJ1-4	NA	TRBD1	TGTGCCAGCAGCAGATGGACAGGATCAAATGAAAAACTGTTTTTT	CASSRWTGSNEKLFF
TRBV6-4	TRBJ2-5	once	NA	TGTGCCAGCAGTGCCGAGGCATCAGAGACCCAGTACTTC	CASSAEASETQYF
TRBV29-1	TRBJ1-2	NA	NA	TGCAGCGTTGAAAGACTACAGGGCTATGGCTACACCTTC	CSVERLQGYGYTF
TRBV4-2	TRBJ2-7	NA	NA	TGTGCCAGCAGCCCCGAGGGGGGGTACGAGCAGTACTTC	CASSPEGGYEQYF
TRBV19	TRBJ1-2	NA	TRBD1	TGTGCCAGTAGTATGGGGACAGGGACAGGCTATGGCTACACCTTC	CASSMGTGTGYGYTF
TRBV29-1	TRBJ1-5	many	NA	TGCAGCGTTGGGGCCAGGGATCAGCCCCAGCATTTT	CSVGARDQPQHF
TRBV6-1	TRBJ2-7	NA	NA	TGTGCCAGCAGTGAACAGGCAGCATACTACGAGCAGTACTTC	CASSEQAAYYEQYF
TRBV11-2	TRBJ2-7	NA	TRBD1	TGTGCCAGCAGCTTAGGAGACAGGGGCCCAACCTACGAGCAGTACTTC	CASSLGDRGPTYEQYF
TRBV4-1	TRBJ1-1	few	NA	TGCGCCAGCAGCCAGCACAGTTACATGAACACTGAAGCTTTCTTT	CASSQHSYMNTEAFF
TRBV27	TRBJ1-2	NA	NA	TGTGCCAGCAGTTTAGTATGGGGCAGCCCCTATGGCTACACCTTC	CASSLVWGSPYGYTF
TRBV6-6	TRBJ1-2	NA	NA	TGTGCCAGCAGTTCGGACAGCCCCCTCCATGGCTACACCTTC	CASSSDSPLHGYTF
TRBV19	TRBJ1-5	NA	TRBD1	TGTGCCAGTAGACGACGGGACAGGGTTAGCAATCAGCCCCAGCATTTT	CASRRRDRVSNQPQHF
TRBV27	TRBJ1-2	NA	TRBD1	TGTGCCAGCAGTTTTTACTATGACTTTGGGACAGGGAATGGAGCTAACTATGGCTACACCTTC	CASSFYYDFGTGNGANYGYTF
TRBV29-1	TRBJ2-5	NA	NA	TGCAGCGTTGAAGCAAGGGCGGGAGAGACCCAGTACTTC	CSVEARAGETQYF
TRBV5-1	TRBJ2-1	NA	NA	TGCGCCAGCAGCTTTTTACCGGGACTTTACAATGAGCAGTTCTTC	CASSFLPGLYNEQFF
TRBV6-6	TRBJ1-2	NA	TRBD1	TGTGCCAGCAGTTATGACAGGGGTCAAGGCTACACCTTC	CASSYDRGQGYTF
TRBV5-4	TRBJ2-2	NA	TRBD2	TGTGCCAGCAGCACCCCCAGGACTAGCGGGAGGACCACCGGGGAGCTGTTTTTT	CASSTPRTSGRTTGELFF
TRBV19	TRBJ1-2	NA	NA	TGTGCCAGTCTACGAACGGCGGAGGGTACCAACTATGGCTACACCTTC	CASLRTAEGTNYGYTF
TRBV6-4	TRBJ2-1	few	NA	TGTGCCAGCAGTGACTCTAGCTACAATGAGCAGTTCTTC	CASSDSSYNEQFF
TRBV6-1	TRBJ1-5	NA	NA	TGTGCCAGCAGTGAAATCTTGGGCGGGAATCAGCCCCAGCATTTT	CASSEILGGNQPQHF
TRBV5-4	TRBJ1-3	NA	TRBD1	TGTGCCAGCAGCCTACAGGGGATAGGAAACACCATATATTTT	CASSLQGIGNTIYF
TRBV30	TRBJ1-1	few	NA	TGTGCCTGTTCCAGGGTGAACACTGAAGCTTTCTTT	CACSRVNTEAFF
TRBV7-9	TRBJ1-2	NA	NA	TGTGCCAGCAGCTTAAGAGGGTCTGGCTACACCTTC	CASSLRGSGYTF
TRBV4-1	TRBJ2-7	NA	TRBD2	TGCGCCAGCAGCCAAGGTAGCGGGAATGCCTACGAGCAGTACTTC	CASSQGSGNAYEQYF
TRBV5-1	TRBJ1-2	NA	TRBD1	TGCGCCAGCAGCGTGGGGGACAGGAACTATGGCTACACCTTC	CASSVGDRNYGYTF
TRBV19	TRBJ1-5	once	TRBD1	TGTGCCAGTAGTCCTCCGGACAGGGGGAACAATCAGCCCCAGCATTTT	CASSPPDRGNNQPQHF
TRBV12-5	TRBJ2-7	NA	NA	TGTGCTAGTGGTCCCACAGGGCCCTACGAGCAGTACTTC	CASGPTGPYEQYF
TRBV5-1	TRBJ2-2	NA	NA	TGCGCCAGCAGCTTGGAGGCTAGTTATGCCGGGGAGCTGTTTTTT	CASSLEASYAGELFF
TRBV7-6	TRBJ1-1	NA	NA	TGTGCCAGCAGCTTAGTCGGAGTACGGGACACTGAAGCTTTCTTT	CASSLVGVRDTEAFF
TRBV5-1	TRBJ1-1	NA	TRBD1	TGCGCCAGCAGCAGAACGCAGGGGGTCGACACTGAAGCTTTCTTT	CASSRTQGVDTEAFF
TRBV19	TRBJ1-5	NA	NA	TGTGCCAGTAGTAACTTATACAGGGCCAATCAGCCCCAGCATTTT	CASSNLYRANQPQHF
TRBV6-5	TRBJ2-7	NA	TRBD1	TGTGCCAGCAGTAGACAGGGTGGCGAGCAGTACTTC	CASSRQGGEQYF
TRBV4-1	TRBJ1-2	NA	TRBD1	TGCGCCAGCAGCCAAGATCTTGTGGGGACAGGGGAATATGGCTACACCTTC	CASSQDLVGTGEYGYTF
TRBV19	TRBJ1-5	NA	TRBD1	TGTGCCAGTAGAGGGACAGTCAATCAGCCCCAGCATTTT	CASRGTVNQPQHF
TRBV4-1	TRBJ2-1	NA	TRBD1	TGCGCCAGCAGCCAAGGGGACAGGGTGGATGAGCAGTTCTTC	CASSQGDRVDEQFF
TRBV19	TRBJ2-7	NA	TRBD1	TGTGCCAGCAAAGGGACAGGGGCCCACGAGCAGTACTTC	CASKGTGAHEQYF
TRBV9	TRBJ2-3	once	TRBD2	TGTGCCAGCAGCGTAGGTAGCGGGAGTTCAGATACGCAGTATTTT	CASSVGSGSSDTQYF
TRBV6-1	TRBJ2-5	NA	NA	TGTGCCAGCAGTGATCCCGGGATGCAGGAGACCCAGTACTTC	CASSDPGMQETQYF
TRBV7-9	TRBJ2-7	NA	TRBD2	TGTGCCAGCAGCCCCCGGGCTAGCGGCTACGAGCAGTACTTC	CASSPRASGYEQYF
TRBV28	TRBJ2-3	few	NA	TGTGCCAGCAGTTTCAGGGGATATACGCAGTATTTT	CASSFRGYTQYF
TRBV11-2	TRBJ1-2	NA	TRBD1	TGTGCCAGCAGCTTAGAAGGGACAGGGGGGGCTGGCTACACCTTC	CASSLEGTGGAGYTF
TRBV27	TRBJ2-7	NA	NA	TGTGCCAGCAGTTCTACCGAGGACTACCTCAAGCAGTACTTC	CASSSTEDYLKQYF
TRBV6-1	TRBJ1-3	NA	TRBD1	TGTGCCAGCAGCCCCGGGACAGCCGGAAACACCATATATTTT	CASSPGTAGNTIYF
TRBV27	TRBJ2-7	NA	NA	TGTGCCAGCAGTGTCCAACTACCAGCCTACGAGCAGTACTTC	CASSVQLPAYEQYF
TRBV19	TRBJ1-5	NA	NA	TGTGCCAGTAGTGTAACAGGTAGCAATCAGCCCCAGCATTTT	CASSVTGSNQPQHF
TRBV6-1	TRBJ1-5	NA	TRBD1	TGTGCCAGCAGTGAACAGGGGGGCAATCAGCCCCAGCATTTT	CASSEQGGNQPQHF
TRBV10-3	TRBJ2-1	NA	NA	TGTGCCATCAGCCTTCTTCCTGGGGCTTCCTACAATGAGCAGTTCTTC	CAISLLPGASYNEQFF
TRBV18	TRBJ1-4	NA	TRBD1	TGTGCCAGCTCAGCTATCGGACAGGGTACCCCTAAAGAGGAAAAACTGTTTTTT	CASSAIGQGTPKEEKLFF
TRBV6-5	TRBJ2-7	NA	NA	TGTGCCAGCACCGGGAGAAGGCGGGGAGCCTACGAGCAGTACTTC	CASTGRRRGAYEQYF
TRBV10-3	TRBJ2-5	once	TRBD2	TGTGCCATCAGTGAGTCGGGGACTAGCCGCGAGACCCAGTACTTC	CAISESGTSRETQYF